This TCR beta chain was sequenced in a study of blood T cell repertoires in COVID-19. On the study more broadly: Specimens from acute and convalescent COVID-19 originated in the United States, Italy and Spain. PBMCs, B-cell-depleted T cells, or T cells were the source of the cDNA or gDNA that made up the material.

This CDR3 spans 16 amino acids. Germline lookup yields CDR1 LNHDA and CDR2 SQIVND (reference sequence). V was shortened by 5 bases and J by 0 bases, with 13 bases between the two germline ends. In this sample, this clone turned up once. In the original analysis: For nucleated cells, counts were estimated from reference gene primer amplification. Measured with immunoSEQ multiplex PCR; TCRdb has only the in-frame clones, and not every one. V and J calls plus clone size are reproduced from that table; the DNA served to infer D and trimming. The sample contains some 380,000 clones, over 65% of which appear only once.

The specimen was peripheral blood. This receptor was identified in a human donor with acute or convalescent COVID-19. The donor label of this sample is uncertain. J is TRBJ2-2 and V is TRBV19, with a tentative D call TRBD1 (6 bases). CDR3 amino acids: CASSRSRGTNTGELFF. CDR3 sequence (DNA): TGTGCCAGTAGTCGGTCCAGGGGTACGAACACCGGGGAGCTGTTTTTT.